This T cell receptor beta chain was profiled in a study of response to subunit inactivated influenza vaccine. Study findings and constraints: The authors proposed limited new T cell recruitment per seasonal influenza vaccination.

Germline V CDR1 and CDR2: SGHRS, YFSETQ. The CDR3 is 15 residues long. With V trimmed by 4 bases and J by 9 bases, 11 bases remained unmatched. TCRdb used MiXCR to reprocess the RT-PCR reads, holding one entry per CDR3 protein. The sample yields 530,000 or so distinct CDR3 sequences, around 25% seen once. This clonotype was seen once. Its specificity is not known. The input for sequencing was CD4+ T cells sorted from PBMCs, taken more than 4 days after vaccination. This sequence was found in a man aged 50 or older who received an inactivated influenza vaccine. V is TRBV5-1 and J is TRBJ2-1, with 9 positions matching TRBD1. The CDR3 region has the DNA TGCGCCAGCAGCGACCGCCCGGGACAGGGTGGTGAGCAGTTCTTC. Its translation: CASSDRPGQGGEQFF.